This TCR beta chain was retrieved from a study of Graves' ophthalmopathy and Graves' hyperthyroidism (dated by TCRdb to 2016 to 2018). Background for the entire study: Peripheral blood samples were taken at the time of initial diagnosis, before any treatment was given. The study used signatures of the TCR beta repertoire to tell Graves' ophthalmopathy apart from Graves' hyperthyroidism and to predict which patients would progress to ophthalmopathy. For independent validation, a separate cohort was made up of fewer than 20 hyperthyroidism patients plus 17 patients who later progressed from hyperthyroidism to ophthalmopathy. In total, 135 blood samples were TCR-sequenced: fewer than 50 ophthalmopathy, roughly 80 hyperthyroidism and some 17 hyperthyroidism-to-ophthalmopathy patients. A discovery set of 100 patients (roughly 41 ophthalmopathy, around 57 stable hyperthyroidism) was enrolled to explore V-J signatures distinguishing ophthalmopathy from hyperthyroidism. Once sampling was done, hyperthyroidism patients were given methimazole at a starting dose of 30 mg daily, while ophthalmopathy patients were given high-dose intravenous methylprednisolone. In roughly six hyperthyroidism patients, T-cell repertoires of thyroid tissue and blood were compared.

Cut back by 1 base and 0 bases, the V and J ends lie 7 bases apart. Including the terminal cysteine and phenylalanine, the CDR3 comprises 14 residues. The retained sequence is limited to the CDR3, 42 bases, with the frame set at the first base. Reading the germline V gene gives CDR1 SGHRS and CDR2 YFSETQ. This clonotype appeared many times. What this receptor recognizes is not known. No qualities accompany the bases; no much larger clone lies one base away. The study at large found these results: Sample size was not predetermined statistically, and investigators were not blinded to group allocation. In cross-validation, the 13-signature model distinguished ophthalmopathy from stable hyperthyroidism with 87.88% sensitivity and 81% to 82% specificity, while in the test set the corresponding values were about 80% and 75%. In validation, the model predicted ophthalmopathy progression with about 71% sensitivity and approximately 75% specificity; 12 predicted patients were CT-confirmed with GO in a median of around 6 months. Most expanded thyroid clonotypes with frequency above 0.001 were also detected in blood, suggesting blood repertoires may reflect the thyroid immune response.

Hyperthyroidism was defined as stable when no progression to ophthalmopathy occurred within 18 months of follow-up. Hyperthyroidism patients were newly diagnosed, with disease duration under 2 months, and aged 18 to 65 years. Patients with other autoimmune diseases, uncontrolled infections, pregnancy or lactation were excluded from the study. Diagnosis was based on clinical symptoms, serum thyroxine, TRAb, thyroid ultrasound and orbital computed tomography. Using Ficoll-Paque density gradient centrifugation, PBMCs were isolated from 8.5 to 10 ml of fresh peripheral blood. Total RNA was extracted with Trizol reagent and quality-checked on an Agilent 2100 Bioanalyzer. TCR beta CDR3 regions were amplified from RNA transcripts for repertoire sequencing. The first round of RT-PCR was done with HTBI primers and the Qiagen OneStep RT-PCR kit, and was followed by a second round of multiplex PCR, then size selection and purification. Sequencing of the libraries was carried out on an Illumina HiSeq2000 in paired-end mode with 100 bp reads. Processing in the source paper ran as follows. SOAPnuke was used for read processing, and reads with adapters, uncalled bases, a mean Phred below 15, or no exact constant-primer or identifier match were discarded. High-quality paired reads were merged with COPE v1.2.5. Each unique nucleotide sequence was defined as a clonotype, and clonotypes were aligned to IMGT TRB V, D and J references with MiTCR v1.1. The analysis was limited to V-J combinations with a frequency above 0.0001, which together covered about 99% of repertoires. For each V-J combination, a TCR clonal expansion and chaos score was defined as the ratio of F50 clonal expansion to chaos observed in the TCRdist matrix. Features were reduced by Welch's t-statistics and random forest to 10 to 15 V-J combinations, which fed a naive Bayes classifier. The Morisita-Horn index was used to measure how similar the thyroid and blood repertoires were. The raw public data were reprocessed by TCRdb itself: fastp quality trimming at Q25, MiXCR clonotype calling, in-frame beta chains only. Rows merge per CDR3 protein into single entries with the most common DNA and genes. The V and J calls follow TCRdb's processing rather than the paper's. For this sample the table gives a few hundred thousand distinct CDR3 sequences, of which about 18% were detected only once. In total, the top ten clones hold 2.4% of the sample.

The specimen was peripheral blood. The sequence was collected from an adult woman with stable Graves' hyperthyroidism. The chain was built from TRBV5-1 and TRBJ1-1; no confident D gene assignment can be made. The nucleotide sequence reads as follows: TGCGCCAGCAGCTTGAACAGCTTGAACACTGAAGCTTTCTTT. This translates into CASSLNSLNTEAFF.